This T cell receptor beta chain was sequenced in a study of shared clonotypes between healthy human individuals. Division of CD4+ cells produced a CD45RA+ naive subset and a CD45RA-negative memory subset. Produced via immunoSEQ multiplex PCR; TCRdb's table is partial and in-frame only. The table records a few million clones, around nine tenths of them present only once. Trimming shortened V by 4 bases and J by 1 base, and 14 bases separated the two germline ends. Looked up from germline, CDR1 is SGHRS and CDR2 is YFSETQ. The CDR3 runs 15 residues. The TCR was taken from a man aged 18-30 years in good health. Sequences were obtained from naive CD4+ T cells sorted from blood. Subset in this sample: CD45RA+ positively selected. V and J are TRBV5-1 and TRBJ2-5; D may be TRBD1 (5 bases). Here the CDR3 reads CASSQDRAFQETQYF. Written as DNA, the CDR3 is TGCGCCAGCAGCCAAGACAGAGCTTTCCAAGAGACCCAGTACTTC.